Reported below is one TCR beta chain. Authors' methods: Researchers report that nucleated cell counts were estimated from reference gene primer amplification. Libraries were prepared by immunoSEQ multiplex PCR; TCRdb keeps only in-frame clonotypes and omits some of them. V and J calls and clone size come straight from that table; D and trimming were deduced from the DNA. The repertoire holds about 20,000 clones, with around nine tenths as singletons. The data originate from a study of blood T cell repertoires in COVID-19. Study information: Samples representing acute and convalescent COVID-19 were sourced from the United States, Italy and Spain. The cDNA or gDNA used as material had been derived from T cells, B-cell-depleted T cells, or PBMCs.

CDR3 length: 16 amino acids. V was pared by 4 bases and J by 5 bases, with 20 bases between. Looked up from germline, CDR1 is SGHTS and CDR2 is YDEGEE. This TCR derives from a woman in her fifties or sixties with active COVID-19. The rearrangement links TRBV5-8 to TRBJ2-3, with a tentative D call TRBD1 (5 bases). Sequencing was performed on peripheral blood. The CDR3 DNA is TGTGCCAGCAGCCATCTCATGGTTGGGGCCGTAGATACGCAGTATTTT. Translated: CASSHLMVGAVDTQYF.